This entry lists 2 T cell receptor beta chains sequenced from one sample in a study of shared clonotypes between healthy human individuals. Method: immunoSEQ multiplex PCR; TCRdb's copy keeps in-frame clones and lacks some. The data show around 2.1 million clones, about 93% seen once. CD45RO negativity and positive selection for CCR7 defined naive CD8 cells, a population that excluded terminally differentiated effector memory CD45RA+ cells. Sequencing was done on a sample of naive CD8+ T cells from PBMCs. The receptors shown here come from a young man in good health. Some clones in this sample may be carry-over from other donors' samples.

This chain connects TRBV28 to TRBJ2-6; 8 positions match TRBD1. From germline, CDR1 is MDHEN and CDR2 SYDVKM. With 6 bases clipped from V and 2 bases from J, the junction kept 12 bases outside the gene matches. This CDR3 comprises 18 residues. DNA of the CDR3: TGTGCCAGCAGGGGACCCGGACAGGGAAGGACTGGGGCCAACGTCCTGACTTTC. This gives the protein CASRGPGQGRTGANVLTF.

CDR3 sequence: CASSFTLSNQPQHF. For the CDR3, the DNA is TGTGCCAGCAGTTTCACCTTAAGCAATCAGCCCCAGCATTTT. The gene calls are TRBV28 and TRBJ1-5, with no clear D. This CDR3 spans 14 amino acids. The germline V gene has CDR1 MDHEN and CDR2 SYDVKM. V lost 3 bases to trimming and J lost 1 base, with 7 bases between them.